This TCR beta chain was sequenced in a study of blood T cell repertoires in COVID-19. Produced via immunoSEQ multiplex PCR; TCRdb's table is partial and in-frame only. In the table there are under 200,000 clones, around 84% of which are singletons. The CDR3 runs to 16 residues. The V gene's germline CDR1 is MNHEY and CDR2 SVGAGI. The junction had 7 bases not matched to a gene; V was cut back by 0 bases and J by 8 bases. Sequencing was performed on peripheral blood. The origin of this receptor is an older woman with COVID-19, enrolled during active disease. V gene TRBV6-5 combines with J gene TRBJ1-4; 9 bases fit TRBD1. The chain's CDR3 is CASSYSNRGLGEKLFF. The CDR3 DNA is TGTGCCAGCAGTTACTCGAACAGGGGGCTAGGGGAAAAACTGTTTTTT.